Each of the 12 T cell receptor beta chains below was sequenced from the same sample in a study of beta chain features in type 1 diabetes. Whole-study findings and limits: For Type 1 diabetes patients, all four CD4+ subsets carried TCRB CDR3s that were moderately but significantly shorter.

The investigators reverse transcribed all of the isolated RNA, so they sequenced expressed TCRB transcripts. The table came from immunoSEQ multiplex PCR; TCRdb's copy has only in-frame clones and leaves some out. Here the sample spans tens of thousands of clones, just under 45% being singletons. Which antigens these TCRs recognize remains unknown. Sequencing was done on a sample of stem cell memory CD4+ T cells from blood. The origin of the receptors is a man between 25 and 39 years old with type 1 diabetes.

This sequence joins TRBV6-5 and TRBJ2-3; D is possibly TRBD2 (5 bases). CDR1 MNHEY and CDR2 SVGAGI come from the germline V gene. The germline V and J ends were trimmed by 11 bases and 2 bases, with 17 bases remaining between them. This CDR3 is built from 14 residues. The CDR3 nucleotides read TGTGCCTCCTCTATCCGGGGTAACACAGATACGCAGTATTTT. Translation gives CASSIRGNTDTQYF.

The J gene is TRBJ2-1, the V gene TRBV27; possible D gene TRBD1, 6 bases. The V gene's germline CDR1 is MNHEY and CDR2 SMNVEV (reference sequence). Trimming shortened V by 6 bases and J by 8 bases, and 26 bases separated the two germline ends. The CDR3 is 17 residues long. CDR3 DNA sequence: TGTGCCAGCAGCTCCCAGGGGACCCCACGCCGCAGGGATGAGCAGTTCTTC. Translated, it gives CASSSQGTPRRRDEQFF.

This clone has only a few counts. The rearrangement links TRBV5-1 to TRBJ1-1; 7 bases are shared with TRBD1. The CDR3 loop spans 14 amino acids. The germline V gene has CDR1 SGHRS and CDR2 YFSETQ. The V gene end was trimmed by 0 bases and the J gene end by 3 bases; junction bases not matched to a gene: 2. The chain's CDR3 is CASSLGDSYTEAFF. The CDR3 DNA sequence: TGCGCCAGCAGCTTGGGGGACAGCTACACTGAAGCTTTCTTT. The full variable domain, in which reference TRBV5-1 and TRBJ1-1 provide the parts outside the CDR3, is KAGVTQTPRYLIKTRGQQVTLSCSPISGHRSVSWYQQTPGQGLQFLFEYFSETQRNKGNFPGRFSGRQFSNSRSEMNVSTLELGDSALYLCASSLGDSYTEAFFGQGTRLTVV.

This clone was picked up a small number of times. This CDR3 is CAWGQSGLTDTQYF. The CDR3 nucleotides are TGTGCCTGGGGACAGTCCGGTCTCACAGATACGCAGTATTTT. The V gene is TRBV30, the J gene TRBJ2-3; D possibly corresponds to TRBD1 (6 bases). CDR1 is GTSNPN, CDR2 SVGIG, per germline (reference sequence). The CDR3 extends over 14 amino acids. Trimming left V 5 bases short and J 2 bases short, with 14 bases between.

The CDR3 DNA sequence: TGTGCCAGCAGTAGCCTCACACCGGGGACTACCGGGGAGCTGTTTTTT. This encodes CASSSLTPGTTGELFF. V usage is TRBV28 and J usage is TRBJ2-2; tentatively, D is TRBD2 (6 bases). V lost 5 bases, J lost 5 bases, and 18 bases lay in between. This CDR3 spans 16 amino acids. CDR1 MDHEN and CDR2 SYDVKM come from the germline V gene.

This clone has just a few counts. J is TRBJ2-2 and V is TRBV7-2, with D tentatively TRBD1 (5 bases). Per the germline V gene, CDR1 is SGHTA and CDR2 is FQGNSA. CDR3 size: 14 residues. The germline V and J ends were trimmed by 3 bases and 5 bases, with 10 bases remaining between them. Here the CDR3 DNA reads TGTGCCAGCAGCTTTCAGGGCCGGACCGGGGAGCTGTTTTTT. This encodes CASSFQGRTGELFF.

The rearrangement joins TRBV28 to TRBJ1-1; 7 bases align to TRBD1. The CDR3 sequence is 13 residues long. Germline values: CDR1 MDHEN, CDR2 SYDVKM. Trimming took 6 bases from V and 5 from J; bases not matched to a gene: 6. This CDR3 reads CASRRQGGTEAFF. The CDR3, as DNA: TGTGCCAGCAGAAGACAGGGTGGAACTGAAGCTTTCTTT.

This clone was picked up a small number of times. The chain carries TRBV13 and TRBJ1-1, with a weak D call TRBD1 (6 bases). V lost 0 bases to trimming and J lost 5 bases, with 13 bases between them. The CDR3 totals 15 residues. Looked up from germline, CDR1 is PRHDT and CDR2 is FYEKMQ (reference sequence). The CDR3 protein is CASSLGGGRKTEAFF. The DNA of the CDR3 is TGTGCCAGCAGCTTAGGGGGGGGGCGGAAGACTGAAGCTTTCTTT.

CDR3 protein: CASSLVSGYGYTF. In DNA, the CDR3 is TGCGCCAGCAGCTTGGTTAGCGGGTATGGCTACACCTTC. The chain uses TRBV5-1 and TRBJ1-2; D remains ambiguous. In germline, CDR1 is SGHRS, CDR2 YFSETQ. V was trimmed by 0 bases and J by 5 bases, leaving 8 bases between them. The CDR3 covers 13 residues.

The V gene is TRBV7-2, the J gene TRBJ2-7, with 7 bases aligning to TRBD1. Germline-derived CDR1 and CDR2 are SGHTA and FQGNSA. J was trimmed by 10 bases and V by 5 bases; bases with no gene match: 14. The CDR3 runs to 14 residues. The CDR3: CASSRQGSSSYQYF. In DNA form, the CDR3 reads TGTGCCAGCAGCCGACAGGGTTCTTCTTCTTACCAGTACTTC.

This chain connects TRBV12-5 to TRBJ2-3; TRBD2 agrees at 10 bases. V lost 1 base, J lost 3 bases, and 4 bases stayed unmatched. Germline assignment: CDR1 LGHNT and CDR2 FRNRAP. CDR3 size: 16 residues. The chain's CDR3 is CASGLAVTSGTDTQYF. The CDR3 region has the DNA TGTGCTAGTGGTTTGGCGGTGACTAGCGGGACAGATACGCAGTATTTT.

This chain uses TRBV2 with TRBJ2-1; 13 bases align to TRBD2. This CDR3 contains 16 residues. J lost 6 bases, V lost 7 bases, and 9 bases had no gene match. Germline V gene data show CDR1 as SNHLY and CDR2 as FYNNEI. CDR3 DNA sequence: TGTGCCAGCACTAGGACTAGCGGGAGTTCGGCCAATGAGCAGTTCTTC. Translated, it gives CASTRTSGSSANEQFF.